This record looks at one T cell receptor (beta chain) sequence and its context. Its antigen remains unidentified. The data were taken from a study of shared clonotypes between healthy human individuals. Overall study context: A donor's plate count was three for CD4 naive and three for CD4 memory; CD8 naive had two and CD8 memory one. Study-wide points: As a rule, naive subsets had a larger estimated richness than memory subsets.

The donors were adults (healthy and HIV-negative) with no recent acute infections or vaccinations. With 4 bases removed from V and 0 bases from J, the gap between germline ends came to 13 bases. Germline V gene lookup returns CDR1 MNHNS and CDR2 SASEGT. The CDR3 length is 16 residues. Libraries were prepared by immunoSEQ multiplex PCR; TCRdb keeps only in-frame clonotypes and omits some of them. The sample records over a million clones, around 74% being singletons. This TCR came from a man aged 18-30 years in good health. J is TRBJ1-3 and V is TRBV6-1; D gene uncertain. Source material: memory CD4+ T cells sorted from blood. Indicated subset: CD45RA-negative fraction. In DNA, the CDR3 is TGTGCCAGCAGTGCTTATTCAGGTACCTCTGGAAACACCATATATTTT. It encodes CASSAYSGTSGNTIYF.